The 26 T cell receptor beta chains in this list originate from one sample, sequenced in a study of T cells in Graves' hyperthyroidism and ophthalmopathy. Researchers took RNA transcripts and amplified the TCR beta CDR3 regions from them. Researchers ran a first-round RT-PCR on the TCR CDR3 using the HTBI primer set. TCRdb processed the multiplex PCR reads anew with MiXCR; each CDR3 protein has one entry. The repertoire holds around 560,000 distinct CDR3 sequences, roughly a sixth seen once, with 18% in the top ten. The sequenced material came from blood. The source of these receptors is a woman younger than 30 with Graves' hyperthyroidism.

The table lists this clonotype with many counts. The chain couples TRBV7-8 to TRBJ2-1; D uncertain. The CDR3 is 15 residues long. V was pared by 5 bases and J by 0 bases, with 11 bases between. CDR1 is SGHVS and CDR2 is FQNEAQ in the germline V gene. As DNA, the CDR3 is TGTGCCAGCAGCCCTCAGACGGGCTCCTACAATGAGCAGTTCTTC. The encoded protein is CASSPQTGSYNEQFF.

The chain links TRBV12-3 or TRBV12-4 to TRBJ2-3; D unresolved. With 5 bases removed from V and 0 bases from J, the gap between germline ends came to 15 bases. CDR3 length: 16 residues. In DNA, the CDR3 is TGTGCCAGCAGTCCCCTTTTAAGATCTAGCACAGATACGCAGTATTTT. Its translation: CASSPLLRSSTDTQYF.

Many counts were recorded for this clonotype. V is TRBV2 and J is TRBJ2-4; D uncertain. V lost 7 bases and J lost 8, with 15 bases in between. The CDR3 is 13 amino acids. CDR1 and CDR2 from the germline V gene are SNHLY and FYNNEI. Written as DNA, the CDR3 is TGTGCCAGCAAGGACCCCCTTCTAGACATTCAGTACTTC. This gives the protein CASKDPLLDIQYF.

This clonotype came up many times. The chain carries TRBV10-3 and TRBJ2-3; 11 nucleotides match TRBD2. CDR3 size: 21 residues. CDR1 and CDR2 (germline): ENHRY, SYGVKD. V lost 6 bases and J lost 4; bases outside the gene matches: 24. For the CDR3, the DNA is TGTGCCATCAGCGACCGTCGGGACACATTCTTAGCGGGAGGGCCCCCAGATACGCAGTATTTT. This sequence encodes CAISDRRDTFLAGGPPDTQYF.

This clonotype was seen at least ten times. At one boundary the junction diverges from the germline segment, which might be a read error. The V gene is TRBV20-1, the J gene TRBJ1-1; D is undetermined. This CDR3 contains 10 residues. CDR1 is DFQATT and CDR2 is SNEGSKA in the germline V gene (reference sequence). This CDR3 reads CSAREGETFF. CDR3 DNA: TGCAGTGCTAGAGAGGGTGAAACTTTCTTT.

In this sample, this clonotype turned up a few times. The chain uses TRBV18 and TRBJ1-5; a possible D gene is TRBD1 (6 bases). The germline CDR1 and CDR2 sequences are KGHSH and LQKENI. V was shortened by 2 bases and J by 0 bases, with 11 bases between the two germline ends. This CDR3 spans 16 amino acids. The CDR3 nucleotides read TGTGCCAGCTCACCAGCCTCGGGGGCTAGCAATCAGCCCCAGCATTTT. Encoded protein: CASSPASGASNQPQHF.

This clonotype occurred many times. The V call is TRBV7-9, the J call TRBJ2-5, with D perhaps matching TRBD2 (6 bases). Trimming took off 5 bases at V and 1 base at J, with 11 bases between the two ends. Germline V CDR1 and CDR2: SEHNR, FQNEAQ (reference sequence). This CDR3 comprises 14 residues. CDR3 sequence (DNA): TGTGCCAGCAGCAAACTAGCTAGCCAAGAGACCCAGTACTTC. Translated: CASSKLASQETQYF.

In its sample, this clonotype was seen many times. As DNA, the CDR3 is TGTGCCAGCAGCCAAGTTGACTTCACAGATACGCAGTATTTT. It yields the protein CASSQVDFTDTQYF. The chain is built from TRBV3-1 and TRBJ2-3; no definite D call. The CDR3 runs to 14 residues. Deletions cut 1 base from V and 2 bases from J, with 7 bases between. The germline CDR1 and CDR2 sequences are LGHDT and YNNKEL (reference sequence).

This clonotype was detected many times. The gene calls are TRBV11-2 and TRBJ2-7; possible D gene TRBD1, 5 bases. The CDR3 loop spans 14 amino acids. With 4 bases removed from V and 2 bases from J, the gap between germline ends came to 12 bases. Germline CDR1 SGHAT, CDR2 FQNNGV. The DNA of the CDR3 is TGTGCCAGCAGCTCTTGGACAAGAACCTACGAGCAGTACTTC. Amino acid sequence: CASSSWTRTYEQYF.

This clonotype turned up a few times. The rearrangement links TRBV20-1 to TRBJ1-6; 8 positions agree with TRBD1. J gave up 9 bases and V 0 bases, and 7 bases lay outside the gene matches. The CDR3 length is 15 residues. In germline, CDR1 is DFQATT, CDR2 SNEGSKA (reference sequence). CDR3 nucleotides: TGCAGTGCTAGAGATAGAGACAGGGGAGGTTCACCCCTCCACTTT. Its translation is CSARDRDRGGSPLHF.

CDR3 in DNA: TGCGCCAGCAGCTTGAAGGGGGTGGCTGAAGCTTTCTTT. Its protein is CASSLKGVAEAFF. The chain is built from TRBV5-1 and TRBJ1-1; the D gene is possibly TRBD1 (6 bases). Trimming cost V 1 base and J 6 bases, with 10 bases left between them. CDR1 SGHRS and CDR2 YFSETQ come from the germline V gene. This CDR3 has 13 amino acids.

This chain uses TRBV3-1 with TRBJ2-5, with 13 bases fitting TRBD2. CDR1 and CDR2 (germline): LGHDT, YNNKEL (reference sequence). Trimming at V came to 0 bases and at J to 5 bases, leaving 18 bases not matched to a gene. This CDR3 comprises 21 residues. The DNA for the CDR3 is TGTGCCAGCAGCCAAGACCCGGACCGTCCAACTAGCGGGGGGGCCAAGGAGACCCAGTACTTC. Protein sequence: CASSQDPDRPTSGGAKETQYF.

The CDR3 DNA follows: TGTGCCAGCAGTAAGGGACTAGCGGCCTACAATGAGCAGTTCTTC. Translating gives CASSKGLAAYNEQFF. The chain combines TRBV12-3 or TRBV12-4 with TRBJ2-1; 11 nucleotides match TRBD2. This CDR3 spans 15 amino acids. V was clipped by 5 bases and J by 2 bases; unmatched bases: 2.

This clonotype was seen many times. This rearrangement joins TRBV28 to TRBJ2-7; tentatively, D is TRBD1 (6 bases). V was pared by 4 bases and J by 2 bases, with 15 bases between. CDR3 size: 15 residues. Germline V gene lookup returns CDR1 MDHEN and CDR2 SYDVKM. The CDR3 sequence: CASSSLGAGAYEQYF. The DNA of the CDR3 is TGTGCCAGCAGTTCCTTGGGGGCAGGGGCCTACGAGCAGTACTTC.

This clonotype has ten or more counts. V usage is TRBV7-2 and J usage is TRBJ2-7; TRBD2 agrees at 7 bases. The V gene's germline CDR1 is SGHTA and CDR2 FQGNSA. Losses at the gene ends were 5 bases for V and 0 bases for J; bases not matched to a gene: 4. This CDR3 contains 14 residues. In DNA form, the CDR3 reads TGTGCCAGCAGCCCAAGCGGGGTCTCCTACGAGCAGTACTTC. Residues: CASSPSGVSYEQYF.

In this sample, this clonotype turned up a few times. V is TRBV29-1 and J is TRBJ2-7; 8 bases fit TRBD2. V was clipped by 4 bases and J by 4 bases; unmatched bases: 9. Per the germline V gene, CDR1 is SQVTM and CDR2 is ANQGSEA. This CDR3 spans 14 amino acids. The CDR3 here is CSVVFGTRLYEQYF. The CDR3, as DNA: TGCAGCGTTGTCTTCGGGACTAGACTTTACGAGCAGTACTTC.

The chain joins TRBV11-2 to TRBJ2-1; D ambiguous. The CDR3 is 14 residues long. Trimming took off 6 bases at V and 0 bases at J, with 9 bases between the two ends. In germline, CDR1 is SGHAT, CDR2 FQNNGV. CDR3 coding DNA: TGTGCCAGCAGTGGCAGAGTCTCCTACAATGAGCAGTTCTTC. Its protein is CASSGRVSYNEQFF.

This clonotype was found a few times. J is TRBJ2-3 and V is TRBV20-1, with D tentatively TRBD1 or TRBD2 (5 bases each). Germline CDR1 and CDR2: DFQATT and SNEGSKA (reference sequence). This CDR3 spans 18 amino acids. The V gene lost 3 bases and the J gene lost 2 bases, with 24 bases spanning the gap. The CDR3 reads CSASLPPGRRGNTDTQYF. For the CDR3, the DNA is TGCAGTGCTAGCCTCCCTCCGGGACGCCGAGGAAACACAGATACGCAGTATTTT.

This clonotype came up many times. This sequence joins TRBV20-1 and TRBJ2-3; D might be TRBD1 (5 bases). The CDR3 consists of 13 residues. Germline V CDR1 and CDR2: DFQATT, SNEGSKA (reference sequence). V was cut by 3 bases and J by 2 bases, with 9 bases left in between. CDR3: CSASWGYTDTQYF. Here the CDR3 DNA reads TGCAGTGCTAGTTGGGGCTACACAGATACGCAGTATTTT.

Here the CDR3 DNA reads TGTGCCACCTCCGCTTGGGGTGGCAATGAGCAGTTCTTC. Translation gives CATSAWGGNEQFF. The V call is TRBV24-1, the J call TRBJ2-1; D is uncertain. CDR1 is KGHDR and CDR2 is SFDVKD in the germline V gene. V lost 9 bases to trimming and J lost 6 bases, with 14 bases between them. The CDR3 extends over 13 amino acids.

The chain employs TRBV7-2 and TRBJ1-2; D is unresolved. V was trimmed by 1 base and J by 8 bases, leaving 14 bases between them. The CDR3 is 14 amino acids. Germline CDR1 and CDR2: SGHTA and FQGNSA. The CDR3, as DNA: TGTGCCAGCAGCTTAGGTCACCTAGTAGTGGGCTACACCTTC. Its translation is CASSLGHLVVGYTF. The full variable domain, rest sourced from reference TRBV7-2 and TRBJ1-2, is GAGVSQSPSNKVTEKGKDVELRCDPISGHTALYWYRQSLGQGLEFLIYFQGNSAPDKSGLPSDRFSAERTGGSVSTLTIQRTQQEDSAVYLCASSLGHLVVGYTFGSGTRLTVV.

This clonotype has a handful of counts. The chain combines TRBV19 with TRBJ2-1, with TRBD2 identical over 7 bases. V was pared by 4 bases and J by 15 bases, with 18 bases of the junction left unmatched. The CDR3 is made up of 15 amino acids. Germline V gene sequence: CDR1 LNHDA, CDR2 SQIVND (reference sequence). The CDR3 here is CASSTKTSLAPVSFF. As DNA, the CDR3 is TGTGCCAGTAGTACGAAGACTAGCTTGGCCCCGGTTTCGTTCTTC.

This clonotype was observed a few times. The chain has TRBV20-1 and TRBJ1-4; a weak D match, TRBD1 (5 bases). Germline V lookup: CDR1 DFQATT, CDR2 SNEGSKA (reference sequence). The V gene lost 6 bases and the J gene lost 5 bases, with 13 bases spanning the gap. The CDR3 runs 13 residues. The CDR3 loop reads CSATDSKNEKLFF. CDR3 DNA sequence: TGCAGTGCCACCGACAGTAAGAATGAAAAACTGTTTTTT.

In its sample, this clonotype was seen many times. The chain has TRBV27 and TRBJ2-1; 7 bases line up with TRBD2. The CDR3 spans 15 residues. J lost 7 bases, V lost 4 bases, and 10 bases had no gene match. Germline assignment: CDR1 MNHEY and CDR2 SMNVEV (reference sequence). This chain's CDR3 is CASSSFAGEGNEQFF. The CDR3 nucleotides read TGTGCCAGCAGTTCCTTTGCGGGAGAGGGAAATGAGCAGTTCTTC.

Details on this clonotype: It may be a read error: a sequence one base away is much more abundant. V is TRBV6-1 and J is TRBJ2-5; tentative D call: TRBD1 (7 bases). In germline, CDR1 is MNHNS, CDR2 SASEGT. V was shortened by 3 bases and J by 5 bases, with 16 bases between the two germline ends. The CDR3 length is 15 residues. DNA for the CDR3: TGTGCCAGCAGTGACGGGACAGCGGGTCTGGAGACCCAGTACTTC. This sequence encodes CASSDGTAGLETQYF.

This clonotype was counted at least ten times. The DNA of the CDR3 is TGTGCCAGCAGTCCCTCTTTTTCCGCCACAGATACGCAGTATTTT. Amino acids: CASSPSFSATDTQYF. The rearrangement uses TRBV27 and TRBJ2-3; no clear D gene. Trimming stripped 5 bases from V and 2 bases from J, with 14 bases between. The length of the CDR3 is 15 residues. Germline CDR1 is MNHEY and CDR2 is SMNVEV (reference sequence).